This entry is about one T cell receptor beta chain. This record belongs to a study of human thymus T cells. The method was immunoSEQ multiplex PCR; TCRdb's version includes in-frame clones alone and lacks a portion of them. The profile shows 120,000 or so clones, 90% to 95% of them singletons. It was from resections taken during corrective heart surgery that the thymus tissue came. This TCR was recovered from a boy in the first two years of life with a congenital heart defect but otherwise immunologically healthy. The source material was thymus tissue.

CDR3 in amino acids: CASSESGRATEAFF. The CDR3 DNA reads TGTGCCAGCAGTGAAAGCGGGAGGGCCACTGAAGCTTTCTTT. This sequence joins TRBV6-1 and TRBJ1-1; D gene uncertain. Trimming took 2 bases from V and 4 from J, leaving 11 bases between them. CDR1 is MNHNS, CDR2 SASEGT, per germline. The CDR3 runs to 14 residues.